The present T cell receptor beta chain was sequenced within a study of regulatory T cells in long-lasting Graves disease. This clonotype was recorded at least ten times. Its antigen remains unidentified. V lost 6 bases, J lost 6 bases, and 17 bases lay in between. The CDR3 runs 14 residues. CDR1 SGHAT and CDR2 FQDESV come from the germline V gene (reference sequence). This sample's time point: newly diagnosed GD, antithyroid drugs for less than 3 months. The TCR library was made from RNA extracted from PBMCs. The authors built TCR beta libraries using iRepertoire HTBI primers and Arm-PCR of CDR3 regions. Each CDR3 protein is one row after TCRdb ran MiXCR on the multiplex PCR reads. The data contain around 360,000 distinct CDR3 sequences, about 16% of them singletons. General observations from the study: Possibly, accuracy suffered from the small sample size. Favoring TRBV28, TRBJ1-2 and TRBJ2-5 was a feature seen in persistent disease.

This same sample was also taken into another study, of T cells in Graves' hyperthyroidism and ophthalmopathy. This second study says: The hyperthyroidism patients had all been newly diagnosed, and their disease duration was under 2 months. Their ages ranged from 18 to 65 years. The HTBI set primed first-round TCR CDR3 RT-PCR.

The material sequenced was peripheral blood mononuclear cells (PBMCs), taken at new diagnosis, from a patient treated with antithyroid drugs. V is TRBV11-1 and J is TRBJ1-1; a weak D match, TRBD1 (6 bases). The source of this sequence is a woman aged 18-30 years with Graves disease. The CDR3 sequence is CASRPRTGYAEAFF. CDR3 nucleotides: TGTGCCAGCAGACCGAGAACAGGGTATGCTGAAGCTTTCTTT.